This T cell receptor (beta chain) appears in the sequencing data of a study of blood T cell repertoires in COVID-19. Study in general: Sample material is recorded as cDNA or gDNA derived from T cells, B-cell-depleted T cells, or PBMCs.

Per the original data handling: Nucleated cell number was recorded as an estimate derived from reference gene primer amplification. The table came from immunoSEQ multiplex PCR; TCRdb's copy has only in-frame clones and leaves some out. From that table come the V and J calls and clone size; the DNA was used to work out D and trimming. There are about 200,000 clones in the sample; roughly 81% occur only once, and 4.9% lies in the top ten. CDR1 and CDR2 (germline): MNHEY, SVGAGI. The CDR3 loop spans 15 amino acids. Trimming pared 5 bases from V and 4 bases from J, leaving 12 bases between. This clonotype was sampled from a woman at least 80 years old with acute or convalescent COVID-19. The chain has TRBV6-5 and TRBJ1-6; D is possibly TRBD1 (6 bases). Source material: peripheral blood. The CDR3 spells CASSTDSFYNSPLHF. CDR3 DNA: TGTGCCAGCAGTACGGACAGTTTTTATAATTCACCCCTCCACTTT.